The clone carrying this TCR beta chain was counted only a few times. What it binds is not known. On sorted subsets, replicate PCRs used roughly 190 ng DNA, or 25,000 to 35,000 T cell genomes. Some clones are missing from TCRdb's copy, which holds only in-frame ones; the method was immunoSEQ multiplex PCR. The sample gives roughly 1,000,000 clones, around 78% of which show up once; roughly 0.55% is in the top ten. With 5 bases clipped from V and 5 bases from J, the junction kept 6 bases outside the gene matches. This CDR3 region has 13 residues. In germline, CDR1 is MDHEN, CDR2 SYDVKM. This entry belongs to a study of shared clonotypes between healthy human individuals. Study results and limitations: Clonotype sharing across several donors was observed for about 4.8% of naive CD4 clonotypes.

Sequencing was done on a sample of memory CD4+ T cells from PBMCs. Described subset: CD45RA-negative fraction. The rearrangement joins TRBV28 to TRBJ2-7; TRBD1 matches 7 bases. The sequence was obtained from a young man in good health. Some clones in this sample may be carry-over from other donors' samples. Written as DNA, the CDR3 is TGTGCCAGCAGTCCCGACAGGGCTCACGAGCAGTACTTC. It translates to CASSPDRAHEQYF.